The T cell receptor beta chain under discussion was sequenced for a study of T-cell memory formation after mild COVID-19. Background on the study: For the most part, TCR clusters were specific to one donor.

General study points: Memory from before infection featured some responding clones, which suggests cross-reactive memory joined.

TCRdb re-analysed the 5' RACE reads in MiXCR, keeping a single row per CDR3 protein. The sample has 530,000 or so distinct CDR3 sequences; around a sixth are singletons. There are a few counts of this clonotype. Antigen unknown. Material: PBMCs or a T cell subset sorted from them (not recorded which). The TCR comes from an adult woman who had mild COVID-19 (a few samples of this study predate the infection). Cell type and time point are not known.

DNA of the CDR3: TGTGCCAGCCGGACTGAGCGGGGCAATGAGCAGTTCTTC. Protein sequence: CASRTERGNEQFF. The chain has TRBV7-2 and TRBJ2-1; 7 bases map to TRBD2. Looked up from germline, CDR1 is SGHTA and CDR2 is FQGNSA. The CDR3 loop spans 13 amino acids. The ends lost 8 bases at V and 6 bases at J; junction bases unmatched: 7.